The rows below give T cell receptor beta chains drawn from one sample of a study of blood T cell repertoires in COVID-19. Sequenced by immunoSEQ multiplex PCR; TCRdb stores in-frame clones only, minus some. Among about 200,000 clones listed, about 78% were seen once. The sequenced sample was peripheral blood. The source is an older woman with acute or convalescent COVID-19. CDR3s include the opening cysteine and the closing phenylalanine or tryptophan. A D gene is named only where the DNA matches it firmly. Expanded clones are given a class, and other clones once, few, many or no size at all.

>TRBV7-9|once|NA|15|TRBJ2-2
CASPGRDRTTGELFF
TGTGCCAGCCCCGGCCGAGACAGAACCACCGGGGAGCTGTTTTTT
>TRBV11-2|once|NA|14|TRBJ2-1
CASSPDGGYNEQFF
TGTGCCAGCAGCCCCGACGGCGGCTACAATGAGCAGTTCTTC
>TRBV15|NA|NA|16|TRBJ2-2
CATSRDRDKNTGELFF
TGTGCCACCAGCAGAGATCGGGACAAAAACACCGGGGAGCTGTTTTTT
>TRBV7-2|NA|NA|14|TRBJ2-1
CASSLAGSYNEQFF
TGTGCCAGCAGCTTAGCCGGGTCCTACAATGAGCAGTTCTTC
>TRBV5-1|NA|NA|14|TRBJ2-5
CASSFDPAAETQYF
TGCGCCAGCAGCTTCGACCCCGCGGCGGAGACCCAGTACTTC
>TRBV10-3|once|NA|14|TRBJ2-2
CAISERSGTGELFF
TGTGCCATCAGTGAGAGAAGCGGGACCGGGGAGCTGTTTTTT
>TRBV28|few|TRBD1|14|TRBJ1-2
CASSLGTGDNGYTF
TGTGCCAGCAGTTTAGGGACAGGGGACAATGGCTACACCTTC
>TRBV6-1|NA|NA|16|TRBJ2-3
CASSAPSGGGTDTQYF
TGTGCCAGCAGTGCCCCTAGCGGAGGGGGGACAGATACGCAGTATTTT
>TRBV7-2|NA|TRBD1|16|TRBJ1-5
CASSLGTGYNNQPQHF
TGTGCCAGCAGCTTGGGGACAGGGTATAACAATCAGCCCCAGCATTTT
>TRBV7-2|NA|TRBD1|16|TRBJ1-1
CASSLLGPSQGGEAFF
TGTGCCAGCAGCCTCCTTGGGCCTTCCCAGGGGGGTGAAGCTTTCTTT
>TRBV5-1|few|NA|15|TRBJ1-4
CASSLAQDRGEKLFF
TGCGCCAGCAGCTTGGCCCAGGACCGAGGGGAAAAACTGTTTTTT
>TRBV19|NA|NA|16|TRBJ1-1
CASRDRLGAGGAEAFF
TGTGCCAGTAGAGATCGATTAGGGGCCGGGGGGGCTGAAGCTTTCTTT
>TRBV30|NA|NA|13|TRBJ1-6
CAWSDRGGSPLHF
TGTGCCTGGAGTGACCGGGGGGGTTCACCCCTCCACTTT
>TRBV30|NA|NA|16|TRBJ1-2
CAWTPVSGAVDYGYTF
TGTGCCTGGACCCCCGTGTCAGGGGCCGTTGACTATGGCTACACCTTC
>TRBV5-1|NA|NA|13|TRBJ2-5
CASSFNPGGTQYF
TGCGCCAGCAGCTTTAATCCCGGCGGGACCCAGTACTTC
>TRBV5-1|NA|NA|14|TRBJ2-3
CASSPEPSTDTQYF
TGCGCCAGCTCACCCGAGCCGAGCACAGATACGCAGTATTTT
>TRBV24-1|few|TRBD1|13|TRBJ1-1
CANQDRASTEAFF
TGTGCCAACCAGGACAGGGCGAGCACTGAAGCTTTCTTT
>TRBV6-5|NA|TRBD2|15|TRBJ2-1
CASSRGTSGYNEQFF
TGTGCCAGCAGTCGGGGGACTAGCGGATACAATGAGCAGTTCTTC
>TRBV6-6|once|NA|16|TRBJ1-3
CASSTPIQGSGNTIYF
TGTGCCAGCAGTACCCCTATACAGGGCTCTGGAAACACCATATATTTT
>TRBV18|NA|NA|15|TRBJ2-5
CASSPSAGPQETQYF
TGTGCCAGCTCACCGTCAGCGGGTCCCCAAGAGACCCAGTACTTC
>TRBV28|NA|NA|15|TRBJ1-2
CASSPQGLQNYGYTF
TGTGCCAGCAGTCCCCAGGGACTTCAAAACTATGGCTACACCTTC
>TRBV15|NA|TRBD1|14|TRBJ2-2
CATSDRGFTGELFF
TGTGCCACCAGCGACAGGGGTTTCACCGGGGAGCTGTTTTTT
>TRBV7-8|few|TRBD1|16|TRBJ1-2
CASSLASPGGYGGYTF
TGTGCCAGCAGCTTAGCTAGCCCAGGGGGTTACGGAGGCTACACCTTC
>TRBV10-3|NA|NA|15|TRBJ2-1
CAISELGRGPNEQFF
TGTGCCATCAGTGAATTAGGGAGAGGTCCCAATGAGCAGTTCTTC
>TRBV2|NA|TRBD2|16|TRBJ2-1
CASSDQTGGGYNEQFF
TGTGCCAGCAGTGATCAGACGGGAGGGGGCTACAATGAGCAGTTCTTC
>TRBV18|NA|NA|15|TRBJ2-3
CASSPSPAVQDTQYF
TGTGCCAGCTCACCTTCCCCAGCGGTTCAAGATACGCAGTATTTT
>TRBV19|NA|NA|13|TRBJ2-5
CASSHGGRETQYF
TGTGCCAGTAGTCACGGGGGGCGGGAGACCCAGTACTTC
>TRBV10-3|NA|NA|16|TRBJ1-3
CAISPAGGSTGNTIYF
TGTGCCATCAGTCCGGCCGGGGGGTCTACTGGAAACACCATATATTTT
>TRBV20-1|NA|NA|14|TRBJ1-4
CSASPGANPEKLFF
TGCAGTGCTAGTCCGGGAGCGAATCCTGAAAAACTGTTTTTT
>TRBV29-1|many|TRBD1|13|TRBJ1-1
CSAGQGGQTEAFF
TGCAGCGCCGGACAGGGCGGTCAGACTGAAGCTTTCTTT
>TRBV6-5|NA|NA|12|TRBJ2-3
CASSMVADTQYF
TGTGCCAGCTCTATGGTCGCAGATACGCAGTATTTT
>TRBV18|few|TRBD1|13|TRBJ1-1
CASSPGQVAEAFF
TGTGCCAGCTCACCAGGACAGGTGGCGGAAGCTTTCTTT
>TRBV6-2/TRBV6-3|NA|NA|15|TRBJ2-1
CASSYAGGSYNEQFF
TGTGCCAGCAGTTACGCGGGTGGATCCTACAATGAGCAGTTCTTC
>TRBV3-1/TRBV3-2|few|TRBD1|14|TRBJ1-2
CASSQETGDYGYTF
TGTGCCAGCAGCCAAGAAACAGGGGACTATGGCTACACCTTC
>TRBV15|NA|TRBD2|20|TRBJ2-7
CATSRPRRLAGGPGSYEQYF
TGTGCCACCAGCAGACCCCGCCGGCTAGCGGGAGGTCCCGGATCCTACGAGCAGTACTTC
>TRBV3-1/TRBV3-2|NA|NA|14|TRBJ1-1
CASSQRGLNTEAFF
TGTGCCAGCAGCCAACGAGGGCTGAACACTGAAGCTTTCTTT
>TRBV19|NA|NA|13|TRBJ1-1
CASRDGRNTEAFF
TGTGCCAGTAGAGACGGGAGGAACACTGAAGCTTTCTTT
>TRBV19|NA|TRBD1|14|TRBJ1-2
CASSIVRQGSGYTF
TGTGCCAGTAGTATAGTCCGACAGGGGAGCGGCTACACCTTC
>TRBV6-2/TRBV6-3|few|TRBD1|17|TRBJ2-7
CASIPGTGALKNYEQYF
TGTGCCAGCATCCCGGGGACAGGGGCCCTTAAAAACTACGAGCAGTACTTC
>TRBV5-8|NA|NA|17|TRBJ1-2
CASSFRGSGRADYGYTF
TGTGCCAGCAGCTTCAGAGGGTCGGGCAGAGCAGACTATGGCTACACCTTC
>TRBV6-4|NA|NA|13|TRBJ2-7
CASSQGLWDAQYF
TGTGCCAGCTCGCAAGGACTATGGGACGCGCAGTACTTC
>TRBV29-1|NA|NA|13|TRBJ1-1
CSVDSGSGTEAFF
TGCAGCGTTGATTCCGGGTCGGGTACTGAAGCTTTCTTT
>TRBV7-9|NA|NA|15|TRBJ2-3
CASSLDSAWTDTQYF
TGTGCCAGCAGCTTAGACTCTGCCTGGACAGATACGCAGTATTTT
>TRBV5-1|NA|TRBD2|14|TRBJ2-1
CASSPWGGDNEQFF
TGCGCCAGCAGCCCTTGGGGAGGGGACAATGAGCAGTTCTTC
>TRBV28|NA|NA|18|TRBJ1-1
CASTLNRQGLKVGAEAFF
TGTGCCAGCACTCTCAACAGGCAGGGGTTGAAGGTTGGCGCTGAAGCTTTCTTT
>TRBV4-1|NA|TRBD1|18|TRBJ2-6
CASSAGTGIQAGANVLTF
TGCGCCAGCAGCGCCGGGACAGGGATTCAAGCTGGGGCCAACGTCCTGACTTTC